These 30 T cell receptor beta chains were sequenced from one sample in a study of blood T cell repertoires in COVID-19. Generated by immunoSEQ multiplex PCR, the TCRdb table keeps only in-frame clones and is missing some. The sample holds about 180,000 clones, approximately 84% seen once. Specimen: PBMCs or T cells enriched from blood (not recorded which). These receptors all come from a human donor with acute COVID-19. The donor label of this sample is uncertain.

This clone was counted once. V gene TRBV7-8 combines with J gene TRBJ1-2; 7 bases agree with TRBD1. CDR1 SGHVS and CDR2 FQNEAQ come from the germline V gene. V was pared by 3 bases and J by 4 bases, with 8 bases of the junction left unmatched. The CDR3 runs 15 residues. The CDR3 region is CASSFLLTGSYGYTF. CDR3 DNA: TGTGCCAGCAGCTTCCTACTGACAGGGAGCTATGGCTACACCTTC. Drawing the rest from reference TRBV7-8 and TRBJ1-2, the complete variable domain is GAGVSQSPRYKVAKRGQDVALRCDPISGHVSLFWYQQALGQGPEFLTYFQNEAQLDKSGLPSDRFFAERPEGSVSTLKIQRTQQEDSAVYLCASSFLLTGSYGYTFGSGTRLTVV.

The chain joins TRBV7-6 to TRBJ2-3; 12 bases fit TRBD2. The CDR3 length is 15 residues. Germline-derived CDR1 and CDR2 are SGHVS and FNYEAQ. V lost 5 bases, J lost 6 bases, and 6 bases stayed unmatched. CDR3 coding DNA: TGTGCCAGCAGCGGACTAGCGGGGCGATATGATACGCAGTATTTT. Amino acid sequence: CASSGLAGRYDTQYF.

The J gene is TRBJ1-3, the V gene TRBV18; no reliable D call. Germline V gives CDR1 KGHSH, CDR2 LQKENI. V lost 2 bases, J lost 0 bases, and 8 bases lay in between. This CDR3 has 15 residues. The CDR3 region has the DNA TGTGCCAGCTCACCAGGGCTAACCTCTGGAAACACCATATATTTT. Its translation: CASSPGLTSGNTIYF. The whole variable domain, filled in from reference TRBV18 and TRBJ1-3, reads NAGVMQNPRHLVRRRGQEARLRCSPMKGHSHVYWYRQLPEEGLKFMVYLQKENIIDESGMPKERFSAEFPKEGPSILRIQQVVRGDSAAYFCASSPGLTSGNTIYFGEGSWLTVV.

The gene calls are TRBV6-6 and TRBJ2-7, with 8 bases lining up with TRBD2. This CDR3 has 12 amino acids. The junction had 0 bases not matched to a gene; V was cut back by 6 bases and J by 2 bases. CDR1 MNHNY and CDR2 SVGAGI come from the germline V gene (reference sequence). CDR3 residues: CASRLAAYEQYF. CDR3 bases: TGTGCCAGCAGACTAGCGGCCTACGAGCAGTACTTC.

The chain joins TRBV3-1 (or the pseudogene TRBV3-2) to TRBJ1-1; D is possibly TRBD1 (6 bases). Trimming removed 5 bases from V and 3 bases from J, with 10 bases in between. The CDR3 is 13 amino acids. Germline CDR1 and CDR2: LGHDT and YNNKEL (reference sequence). CDR3: CASSARTDTEAFF. In nucleotides, the CDR3 is TGTGCCAGCAGCGCCCGGACAGACACTGAAGCTTTCTTT.

The rearrangement uses TRBV9 and TRBJ2-3, with 8 nucleotides matching TRBD2. Trimming took 3 bases from V and 2 from J; bases not matched to a gene: 2. The CDR3 covers 14 residues. Looked up from germline, CDR1 is SGDLS and CDR2 is YYNGEE. The CDR3 spells CASSEAGATDTQYF. CDR3 DNA: TGTGCCAGCAGCGAAGCGGGGGCCACAGATACGCAGTATTTT. Using reference TRBV9 and TRBJ2-3 for the parts outside the CDR3, the full variable domain is DSGVTQTPKHLITATGQRVTLRCSPRSGDLSVYWYQQSLDQGLQFLIQYYNGEERAKGNILERFSAQQFPDLHSELNLSSLELGDSALYFCASSEAGATDTQYFGPGTRLTVL.

The chain uses TRBV6-5 and TRBJ1-5; 8 nucleotides align to TRBD1. The CDR3 totals 14 residues. Germline V CDR1 and CDR2: MNHEY, SVGAGI. Trimming cost V 6 bases and J 3 bases; bases outside gene matches: 4. CDR3 sequence (DNA): TGTGCCAGCAGAGGGACAGGCTTCAATCAGCCCCAGCATTTT. Translating gives CASRGTGFNQPQHF.

This chain uses TRBV7-3 with TRBJ2-3; 14 bases are a match to TRBD2. The germline V gene has CDR1 SGHTA and CDR2 FQGTGA. CDR3 length: 19 amino acids. V lost 3 bases and J lost 0; bases outside the gene matches: 8. CDR3 in amino acids: CASSLMGLAGVWSTDTQYF. CDR3 bases: TGTGCCAGCAGCTTGATGGGACTAGCGGGGGTTTGGAGCACAGATACGCAGTATTTT.

V is TRBV9 and J is TRBJ1-3, with unresolved D. V was pared by 4 bases and J by 0 bases, with 14 bases between. The CDR3 has 16 residues. Germline V gene lookup returns CDR1 SGDLS and CDR2 YYNGEE. CDR3 loop: CASSPRTGSSGNTIYF. CDR3 nucleotide sequence: TGTGCCAGCAGCCCACGGACGGGGAGCTCTGGAAACACCATATATTTT. The whole variable domain, filled in from reference TRBV9 and TRBJ1-3, reads DSGVTQTPKHLITATGQRVTLRCSPRSGDLSVYWYQQSLDQGLQFLIQYYNGEERAKGNILERFSAQQFPDLHSELNLSSLELGDSALYFCASSPRTGSSGNTIYFGEGSWLTVV.

V is TRBV7-9 and J is TRBJ2-1, with D perhaps TRBD1 (6 bases). The length of the CDR3 is 16 residues. Germline assignment: CDR1 SEHNR and CDR2 FQNEAQ (reference sequence). Trimming removed 6 bases at V and 8 bases at J, with 23 bases between. This CDR3 reads CASRGQGIRTLDEQFF. DNA of the CDR3: TGTGCCAGCAGGGGCCAGGGGATTCGGACATTGGATGAGCAGTTCTTC.

This clone was seen only once. The rearrangement links TRBV19 to TRBJ1-5; 10 nucleotides line up with TRBD1. With 6 bases clipped from V and 0 bases from J, the junction kept 5 bases outside the gene matches. Germline CDR1 and CDR2: LNHDA and SQIVND (reference sequence). The CDR3 totals 16 residues. CDR3 sequence (DNA): TGTGCCAGTAGGAGGACAGGGGGGGATAGCAATCAGCCCCAGCATTTT. Residues: CASRRTGGDSNQPQHF.

J is TRBJ2-7 and V is TRBV12-5, with 9 bases lining up with TRBD1. The CDR3 spans 16 residues. The V gene's germline CDR1 is LGHNT and CDR2 FRNRAP. Here the CDR3 DNA reads TGTGCCATTGAGGGGAGTCGGGGACAGGGCTCCTACGAGCAGTACTTC. Protein sequence: CAIEGSRGQGSYEQYF.

The CDR3 loop reads CASSQEAGGISYNEQFF. The CDR3 coding sequence is TGTGCCAGCAGCCAAGAAGCGGGGGGGATTTCCTACAATGAGCAGTTCTTC. The chain recombines TRBV4-2 with TRBJ2-1; 10 bases agree with TRBD2. The CDR3 sequence is 17 residues long. From germline, CDR1 is LGHNA and CDR2 YNFKEQ. The V gene end was trimmed by 0 bases and the J gene end by 1 base; junction bases not matched to a gene: 3.

This chain uses TRBV11-3 with TRBJ2-2; TRBD1 is a possible D gene (6 bases). The CDR3 is 13 residues long. Trimming shortened V by 5 bases and J by 6 bases, and 10 bases separated the two germline ends. From germline, CDR1 is SGHNT and CDR2 YENEEA. The DNA of the CDR3 is TGTGCCAGCAGCCGGGACACCGCCGGGGAGCTGTTTTTT. It encodes CASSRDTAGELFF.

This chain joins TRBV2 and TRBJ1-5; D gene unclear. The CDR3 is 14 residues long. Germline values: CDR1 SNHLY, CDR2 FYNNEI. Between the trimmed V and J ends, which lost 4 bases and 2 bases, there was a span of 9 bases. The CDR3 nucleotides are TGTGCCAGCAGTGGAGGGAATGGCAATCAGCCCCAGCATTTT. It translates to CASSGGNGNQPQHF.

This sequence joins TRBV13 and TRBJ2-5; 10 bases map to TRBD2. After removal of 0 bases from V and 5 bases from J, the junction contained 3 bases not matched to a gene. The CDR3 extends over 15 amino acids. Germline-derived CDR1 and CDR2 are PRHDT and FYEKMQ (reference sequence). The CDR3 region has the DNA TGTGCCAGCAGCTTAGGAACGACTAGCGGGGAGACCCAGTACTTC. Protein: CASSLGTTSGETQYF.

This clone has just one count. The chain links TRBV5-1 to TRBJ2-3; 9 bases are shared with TRBD2. This CDR3 spans 15 amino acids. The V segment lost 7 bases and the J segment 2 bases; nucleotides outside the gene matches: 8. Germline CDR1 SGHRS, CDR2 YFSETQ. The CDR3 DNA sequence: TGCGCCAGCTGCCTTGCGGGGGGGCCCACAGATACGCAGTATTTT. Residues: CASCLAGGPTDTQYF.

This chain connects TRBV6-5 to TRBJ2-7; TRBD1 is a possible D gene (6 bases). V was clipped by 6 bases and J by 4 bases, with 13 bases between them. The germline V gene has CDR1 MNHEY and CDR2 SVGAGI. The CDR3 loop spans 13 amino acids. CDR3 in DNA: TGTGCCAGCAGCCTCTTACAGGGATACGAGCAGTACTTC. Translated, it gives CASSLLQGYEQYF.

V is TRBV6-2 or TRBV6-3 and J is TRBJ1-1; no clear D. Germline lookup yields CDR1 MNHEY and CDR2 SVGEGT. Trimming removed 2 bases from V and 3 bases from J, with 7 bases in between. The CDR3 is 13 residues long. CDR3: CASSYPFDTEAFF. CDR3 sequence (DNA): TGTGCCAGCAGTTACCCCTTCGACACTGAAGCTTTCTTT.

The chain recombines TRBV19 with TRBJ2-7, with unresolved D. Germline values: CDR1 LNHDA, CDR2 SQIVND (reference sequence). V was cut by 6 bases and J by 0 bases, with 9 bases left in between. CDR3 length equals 13 residues. CDR3 sequence reads: CASRELGSYEQYF. CDR3 DNA sequence: TGTGCCAGTAGGGAGCTCGGCTCCTACGAGCAGTACTTC.

The chain employs TRBV7-2 and TRBJ2-3, with 9 bases matching TRBD2. The CDR3 extends over 15 amino acids. Germline V CDR1 and CDR2: SGHTA, FQGNSA. Trimming cost V 6 bases and J 2 bases; bases outside gene matches: 6. The CDR3 sequence: CASRRLAGNTDTQYF. The CDR3 nucleotides are TGTGCCAGCAGGAGGCTAGCGGGGAACACAGATACGCAGTATTTT.

This clone showed up just a few times. This chain connects TRBV2 to TRBJ1-6; D unclear. The germline V and J ends were trimmed by 7 bases and 6 bases, with 13 bases remaining between them. Looked up from germline, CDR1 is SNHLY and CDR2 is FYNNEI. The CDR3 consists of 14 residues. The CDR3 nucleotides read TGTGCCAGCACCCCTCAGCGCGTTAATTCACCCCTCCACTTT. Translation gives CASTPQRVNSPLHF.

This clone was recorded once. The chain employs TRBV5-4 and TRBJ2-7; no clear D gene. Trimming took off 2 bases at V and 3 bases at J, with 9 bases between the two ends. In germline, CDR1 is SGHNT, CDR2 YYREEE (reference sequence). This CDR3 contains 13 residues. The CDR3 DNA follows: TGTGCCAGCAGCTTTGTCGGCGGCTACGAGCAGTACTTC. Translation gives CASSFVGGYEQYF.

The chain has TRBV11-3 and TRBJ2-7, with TRBD2 as a possible D gene (7 bases). In germline, CDR1 is SGHNT, CDR2 YENEEA. The V end was cut by 5 bases, the J end by 5 bases, with 13 bases between. The CDR3 is 13 amino acids. This CDR3 is CASSRGGEDEQYF. The CDR3 DNA sequence: TGTGCCAGCAGCCGCGGGGGCGAGGACGAGCAGTACTTC.

The chain couples TRBV30 to TRBJ1-2; D ambiguous. Germline V gives CDR1 GTSNPN, CDR2 SVGIG (reference sequence). This CDR3 has 14 residues. Trimming cost V 5 bases and J 4 bases, with 17 bases left between them. In nucleotides, the CDR3 is TGTGCCTGGGTGGGCCCTCAACTCCGCTATGGCTACACCTTC. Translation gives CAWVGPQLRYGYTF. Full variable domain (rest looked up from reference TRBV30 and TRBJ1-2): SQTIHQWPATLVQPVGSPLSLECTVEGTSNPNLYWYRQAAGRGLQLLFYSVGIGQISSEVPQNLSASRPQDRQFILSSKKLLLSDSGFYLCAWVGPQLRYGYTFGSGTRLTVV.

V gene TRBV18 combines with J gene TRBJ1-1, with D perhaps matching TRBD1 (6 bases). The CDR3 consists of 17 residues. The V gene's germline CDR1 is KGHSH and CDR2 LQKENI. V was clipped by 2 bases and J by 0 bases, with 16 bases between them. The CDR3, as DNA: TGTGCCAGCTCACCATCTTCTTCGGGACAATTGAACACTGAAGCTTTCTTT. It translates to CASSPSSSGQLNTEAFF.

The rearrangement uses TRBV7-9 and TRBJ2-3; D remains ambiguous. Germline CDR1 reads SEHNR; CDR2 reads FQNEAQ (reference sequence). CDR3 length: 15 residues. Trimming cost V 5 bases and J 0 bases, with 12 bases left between them. In DNA, the CDR3 is TGTGCCAGCAGCCCCCGGGTGGGTAGCACAGATACGCAGTATTTT. This encodes CASSPRVGSTDTQYF.

This sequence joins TRBV6-6 and TRBJ1-2; a possible D gene is TRBD1 (5 bases). Trimming stripped 7 bases from V and 0 bases from J, with 15 bases between. Germline V gives CDR1 MNHNY, CDR2 SVGAGI (reference sequence). This CDR3 is built from 15 residues. The CDR3 DNA is TGTGCCAGCAATCAAGGGAGGGGACCTAACTATGGCTACACCTTC. Translated: CASNQGRGPNYGYTF.

The chain employs TRBV19 and TRBJ2-1; 10 nucleotides align to TRBD1. The V gene's germline CDR1 is LNHDA and CDR2 SQIVND (reference sequence). Trimming removed 3 bases from V and 6 bases from J; junction bases left unmatched: 5. The CDR3 has 15 amino acids. For the CDR3, the DNA is TGTGCCAGTAGTATTAGACAGGGGGCAGGCAATGAGCAGTTCTTC. This codes for CASSIRQGAGNEQFF.

The chain uses TRBV24-1 and TRBJ2-1, with 8 bases fitting TRBD1. Per the germline V gene, CDR1 is KGHDR and CDR2 is SFDVKD. The CDR3 extends over 16 amino acids. V lost 6 bases to trimming and J lost 10 bases; unmatched junction nucleotides: 16. This CDR3 is CATSFPRQGSGGEQFF. CDR3 nucleotides: TGTGCCACCAGTTTCCCCCGACAGGGGTCAGGTGGCGAGCAGTTCTTC.